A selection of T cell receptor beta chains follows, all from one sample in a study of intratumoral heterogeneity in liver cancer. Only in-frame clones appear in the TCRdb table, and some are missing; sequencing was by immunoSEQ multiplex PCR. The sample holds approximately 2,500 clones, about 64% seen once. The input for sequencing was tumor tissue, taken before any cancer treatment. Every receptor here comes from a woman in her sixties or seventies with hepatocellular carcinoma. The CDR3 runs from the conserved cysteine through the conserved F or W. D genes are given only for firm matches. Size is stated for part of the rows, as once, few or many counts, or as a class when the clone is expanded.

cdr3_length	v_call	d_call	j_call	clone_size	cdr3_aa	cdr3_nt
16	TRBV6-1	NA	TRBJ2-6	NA	CASSEQTGPGANVLTF	TGTGCCAGCAGTGAGCAAACAGGGCCTGGGGCCAACGTCCTGACTTTC
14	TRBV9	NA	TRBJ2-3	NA	CASSVRSNTDTQYF	TGTGCCAGCAGCGTAAGGTCTAACACAGATACGCAGTATTTT
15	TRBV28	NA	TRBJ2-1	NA	CASSLQRGWVNEQFF	TGTGCCAGCAGTTTGCAGAGGGGGTGGGTCAATGAGCAGTTCTTC
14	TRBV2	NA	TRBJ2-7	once	CASSEVAGNYEQYF	TGTGCCAGCAGTGAAGTGGCCGGCAACTACGAGCAGTACTTC
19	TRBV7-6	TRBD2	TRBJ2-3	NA	CASSLGGGGSGISTDTQYF	TGTGCCAGCAGCTTAGGTGGGGGGGGTAGCGGGATCAGCACAGATACGCAGTATTTT
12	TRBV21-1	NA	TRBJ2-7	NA	CASRTGDYEQYF	TGTGCCAGCAGGACAGGGGACTACGAGCAGTACTTC
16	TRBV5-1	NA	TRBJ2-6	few	CASSLESLSGANVLTF	TGCGCCAGCAGCTTGGAGTCACTCTCTGGGGCCAACGTCCTGACTTTC
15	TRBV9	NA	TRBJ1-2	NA	CASSVGRVLNYGYTF	TGTGCCAGCAGCGTAGGCAGGGTATTGAACTATGGCTACACCTTC
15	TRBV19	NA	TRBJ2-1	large	CASSMSSNGYNEQFF	TGTGCCAGTAGTATGTCTAGCAATGGGTATAATGAGCAGTTCTTC
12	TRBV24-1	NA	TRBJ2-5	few	CATSAGEETQYF	TGTGCCACCAGTGCAGGGGAAGAGACCCAGTACTTC
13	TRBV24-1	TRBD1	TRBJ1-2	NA	CATSDPDRGGYTF	TGTGCCACCAGTGACCCTGACAGGGGAGGCTACACCTTC
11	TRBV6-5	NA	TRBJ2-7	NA	CASSYEGEQYF	TGTGCCAGCAGTTACGAGGGAGAGCAGTACTTC
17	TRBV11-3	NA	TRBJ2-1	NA	CASSPRAGLSSYNEQFF	TGTGCCAGCAGCCCTCGGGCGGGCTTGAGCTCCTACAATGAGCAGTTCTTC
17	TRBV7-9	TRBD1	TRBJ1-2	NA	CASGTPRGTGPNYGYTF	TGTGCCAGCGGAACCCCAAGAGGGACAGGGCCTAACTATGGCTACACCTTC
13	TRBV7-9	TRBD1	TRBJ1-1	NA	CASSGQGNTEAFF	TGTGCCAGCAGCGGACAGGGGAACACTGAAGCTTTCTTT
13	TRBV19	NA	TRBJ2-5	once	CASTDYAKETQYF	TGTGCCAGTACCGACTACGCCAAAGAGACCCAGTACTTC
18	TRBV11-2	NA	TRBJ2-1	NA	CASSLVQGGTPSYNEQFF	TGTGCCAGCAGCTTAGTCCAGGGGGGTACCCCTTCCTACAATGAGCAGTTCTTC
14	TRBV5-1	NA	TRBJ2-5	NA	CASSLESLMETQYF	TGCGCCAGCAGCTTGGAGTCCTTGATGGAGACCCAGTACTTC
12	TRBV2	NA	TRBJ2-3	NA	CASNLAVDTQYF	TGTGCCAGCAATCTAGCAGTAGATACGCAGTATTTT
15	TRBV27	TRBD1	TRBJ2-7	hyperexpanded	CASSLSRGLLNEQYF	TGTGCCAGCAGTTTAAGCAGGGGGCTTCTCAACGAGCAGTACTTC
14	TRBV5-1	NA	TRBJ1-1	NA	CASSLFRGSTEAFF	TGCGCCAGCAGCTTATTTAGGGGGAGCACTGAAGCTTTCTTT
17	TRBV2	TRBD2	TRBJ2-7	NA	CASKYLAGLLTTYEQYF	TGTGCCAGCAAGTACCTAGCGGGACTCCTCACTACCTACGAGCAGTACTTC
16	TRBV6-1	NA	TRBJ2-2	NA	CASSDIQMSPIGELFF	TGTGCCAGCAGTGACATACAGATGTCACCCATAGGGGAGCTGTTTTTT
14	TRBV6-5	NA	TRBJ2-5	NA	CASSFEISRETQYF	TGTGCCAGCAGTTTCGAGATCTCCCGGGAGACCCAGTACTTC
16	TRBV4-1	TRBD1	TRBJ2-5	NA	CASSQALTGAEETQYF	TGCGCCAGCAGCCAAGCGCTGACAGGGGCTGAAGAGACCCAGTACTTC
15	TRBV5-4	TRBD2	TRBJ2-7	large	CASSPRERMPGEQYF	TGTGCCAGCAGCCCGCGGGAGCGTATGCCAGGCGAGCAGTACTTC
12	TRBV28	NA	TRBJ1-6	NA	CASSDSQEALHF	TGTGCCAGCAGTGATTCCCAAGAGGCCCTCCACTTT
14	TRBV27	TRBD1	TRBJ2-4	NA	CASSLGQNKGIQYF	TGTGCCAGCAGTTTGGGACAGAACAAGGGCATTCAGTACTTC
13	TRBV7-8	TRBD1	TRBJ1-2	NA	CASSPRTGYGYTF	TGTGCCAGCAGCCCTAGGACAGGCTATGGCTACACCTTC
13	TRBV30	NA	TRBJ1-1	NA	CAWSEAGGTEAFF	TGTGCCTGGAGTGAGGCGGGAGGCACTGAAGCTTTCTTT
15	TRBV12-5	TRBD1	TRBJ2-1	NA	CASGLKQGDHNEQFF	TGTGCTAGTGGTTTAAAACAGGGGGACCACAATGAGCAGTTCTTC
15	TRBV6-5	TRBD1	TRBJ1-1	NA	CASSPSGTGRTEAFF	TGTGCCAGCAGTCCTTCCGGGACAGGGCGGACTGAAGCTTTCTTT
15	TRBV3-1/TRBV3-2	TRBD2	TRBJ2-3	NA	CASTRGLAGTDTQYF	TGTGCCAGCACCAGGGGACTAGCGGGCACAGATACGCAGTATTTT
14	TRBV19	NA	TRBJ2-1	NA	CASSIDGPYNEQFF	TGTGCCAGTAGTATAGATGGACCCTACAATGAGCAGTTCTTC
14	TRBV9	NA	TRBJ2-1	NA	CASSSGSDHNEQFF	TGTGCCAGCAGCTCAGGGAGTGATCACAATGAGCAGTTCTTC
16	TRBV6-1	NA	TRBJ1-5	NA	CASSEGPNGRNQPQHF	TGTGCCAGCAGTGAGGGGCCTAATGGTCGCAATCAGCCCCAGCATTTT
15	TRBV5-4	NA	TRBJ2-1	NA	CASSLGANSYNEQFF	TGTGCCAGCAGCTTGGGGGCAAACTCCTACAATGAGCAGTTCTTC
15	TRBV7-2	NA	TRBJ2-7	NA	CASSAMRGPRYEQYF	TGTGCCAGCAGCGCAATGCGGGGGCCGAGATACGAGCAGTACTTC
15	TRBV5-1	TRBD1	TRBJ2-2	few	CASSLTGGVTGELFF	TGCGCCAGCAGCCTGACAGGGGGCGTCACCGGGGAGCTGTTTTTT
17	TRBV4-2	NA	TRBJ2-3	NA	CASSQATGLSQRDTQYF	TGTGCCAGCAGCCAAGCCACGGGACTTTCCCAAAGAGATACGCAGTATTTT
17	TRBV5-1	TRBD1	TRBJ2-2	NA	CASSFLLGTGEHGELFF	TGCGCCAGCAGCTTCCTTCTCGGAACAGGGGAACACGGGGAGCTGTTTTTT
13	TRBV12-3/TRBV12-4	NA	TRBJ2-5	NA	CASSARWGETQYF	TGTGCCAGCAGTGCACGGTGGGGAGAGACCCAGTACTTC